The 21 T cell receptor beta chains below come from one sample, sequenced in a study of CD8+CD57+ T cells in acquired aplastic anemia (dated by TCRdb to between 2017 and 2018). Flow cytometry had shown CD8+CD57+ cell expansion in the patients selected for sequencing. The antigens for these receptors are not known. The sequencer was an Illumina HiSeq 2000. Profiling of TCR beta VDJ combinations and CDR3 sequences used genomic DNA as the template. The raw public reads went through TCRdb reprocessing: fastp at Q25, MiXCR clone calling, in-frame beta chains kept. Rows are combined by CDR3 protein, so each entry shows the most common genes and DNA. The sample includes approximately 21,000 distinct CDR3 sequences, with around 40% observed a single time. Of the sample, over 75% falls within the top ten clones. General conclusions and limits of the study: In patients, diversity was decreased in CD8+CD57+ cells compared with the total CD4+ and CD8+ cell pools.

Sequencing was done on a sample of CD8+CD57+ T cells sorted from PBMCs. Interpreted using the paper, the cell subset or site label stands for: bead-enriched CD8+CD57+ effector memory T cells from SAA patients. The receptors shown here come from a human donor with aplastic anemia.

Many counts were recorded for this clonotype. The chain has TRBV20-1 and TRBJ2-1; TRBD1 aligns across 7 bases. Germline V gives CDR1 DFQATT, CDR2 SNEGSKA (reference sequence). The CDR3 contains 14 residues. The junction had 3 bases not matched to a gene; V was cut back by 0 bases and J by 4 bases. Here the CDR3 reads CSARDRGQYNEQFF. The DNA for the CDR3 is TGCAGTGCTAGAGATCGGGGACAGTACAATGAGCAGTTCTTC.

Ten or more counts support this clonotype. This chain joins TRBV20-1 and TRBJ2-3; weak D call: TRBD1 (6 bases). CDR3 size: 13 residues. Germline loops: CDR1 DFQATT, CDR2 SNEGSKA (reference sequence). Trimming took 4 bases from V and 1 from J, leaving 9 bases between them. The CDR3 loop reads CSAIEGGTDTQYF. The CDR3 DNA reads as TGCAGTGCTATCGAGGGGGGCACAGATACGCAGTATTTT.

In its sample, this clonotype was seen a few times. V is TRBV7-8 and J is TRBJ1-5; 9 bases map to TRBD1. CDR1 is SGHVS and CDR2 is FQNEAQ in the germline V gene. The trim removed 1 base at V and 8 bases at J, leaving 3 bases unmatched. This CDR3 has 14 residues. CDR3 protein: CASSLGDRDKPQHF. CDR3 bases: TGTGCCAGCAGCTTAGGGGACAGGGACAAGCCCCAGCATTTT.

This clonotype turned up a few times. This sequence joins TRBV15 and TRBJ2-1, with TRBD2 matching over 10 bases. The CDR3 extends over 17 amino acids. Germline loops: CDR1 LNHNV, CDR2 YYDKDF (reference sequence). V lost 3 bases, J lost 4 bases, and 9 bases stayed unmatched. The CDR3, as DNA: TGTGCCACCAGCAGTAGCTTCGGACTAGCGGATTACAATGAGCAGTTCTTC. Translation: CATSSSFGLADYNEQFF.

The chain employs TRBV5-1 and TRBJ2-1; 12 nucleotides agree with TRBD2. V lost 5 bases to trimming and J lost 5 bases; unmatched junction nucleotides: 5. Looked up from germline, CDR1 is SGHRS and CDR2 is YFSETQ. This CDR3 is built from 15 residues. CDR3 DNA: TGCGCCAGCAGATCTCTAGCGGGGGGGAACAATGAGCAGTTCTTC. This gives the protein CASRSLAGGNNEQFF.

The sample holds many counts of this clonotype. The chain joins TRBV20-1 to TRBJ2-3; TRBD2 is a possible D gene (5 bases). CDR1 and CDR2 (germline): DFQATT, SNEGSKA (reference sequence). The CDR3 totals 14 residues. V dropped 0 bases and J dropped 2 bases, with 9 bases sitting between them. For the CDR3, the DNA is TGCAGTGCTAGAGATCCAGCGGCCACAGATACGCAGTATTTT. It translates to CSARDPAATDTQYF.

As for this clonotype: This may be a read error, as it is one base from a much larger clone. The CDR3 protein is CSASNGDSYEQYF. Written as DNA, the CDR3 is TGCAGTGCTAGTAACGGAGACTCCTACGAGCAGTACTTC. This rearrangement joins TRBV20-1 to TRBJ2-7; D gene uncertain. CDR3 length: 13 amino acids. The germline gives CDR1 DFQATT, CDR2 SNEGSKA (reference sequence). Trimming removed 3 bases at V and 0 bases at J, with 9 bases between.

The chain uses TRBV7-2 and TRBJ2-7; 11 bases match TRBD2. The V gene's germline CDR1 is SGHTA and CDR2 FQGNSA. The CDR3 has 14 amino acids. V gave up 1 base and J gave up 7 bases; unmatched junction bases: 3. The CDR3 sequence: CASSLGLAGKEQYF. CDR3 nucleotide sequence: TGTGCCAGCAGCTTAGGACTAGCGGGAAAAGAGCAGTACTTC.

The V and J genes are TRBV5-1 and TRBJ2-3; D is unresolved. Between the trimmed V and J ends, which lost 0 bases and 3 bases, there was a span of 5 bases. CDR3 size: 13 residues. Germline V gene data show CDR1 as SGHRS and CDR2 as YFSETQ. The CDR3, as DNA: TGCGCCAGCAGCTTGGCCGGGACAGATACGCAGTATTTT. Amino acid sequence: CASSLAGTDTQYF.

The sample holds many counts of this clonotype. The chain couples TRBV13 to TRBJ1-1; D gene ambiguous. There are 13 residues in the CDR3. Between the trimmed V and J ends, which lost 5 bases and 3 bases, there was a span of 10 bases. The germline CDR1 and CDR2 sequences are PRHDT and FYEKMQ (reference sequence). The CDR3 here is CASSLRRHTEAFF. The CDR3 DNA follows: TGTGCCAGCAGCCTAAGGAGGCACACTGAAGCTTTCTTT.

This clonotype was seen at least ten times. This CDR3 is CASSRDRGRNSPLHF. In DNA form, the CDR3 reads TGTGCCAGCTCACGGGACAGGGGGCGTAATTCACCCCTCCACTTT. The chain joins TRBV18 to TRBJ1-6; TRBD1 matches at 12 bases. CDR1 KGHSH and CDR2 LQKENI come from the germline V gene. CDR3 length equals 15 residues. J lost 6 bases, V lost 4 bases, and 1 base had no gene match.

This clonotype occurred a few times. The V gene is TRBV2, the J gene TRBJ2-3; 8 bases are a match to TRBD2. CDR3 length: 14 amino acids. The V segment lost 11 bases and the J segment 1 base; nucleotides outside the gene matches: 8. CDR1 SNHLY and CDR2 FYNNEI come from the germline V gene. The CDR3 DNA sequence: TGTGCCGGGGATAGCGGGGTCCGCACAGATACGCAGTATTTT. Its protein is CAGDSGVRTDTQYF. Supplemented by reference TRBV2 and TRBJ2-3, the full variable domain reads EPEVTQTPSHQVTQMGQEVILRCVPISNHLYFYWYRQILGQKVEFLVSFYNNEISEKSEIFDDQFSVERPDGSNFTLKIRSTKLEDSAMYFCAGDSGVRTDTQYFGPGTRLTVL.

On this clonotype: This may arise from a read error, as a much more abundant clone is one base away. The J gene is TRBJ2-7, the V gene TRBV20-1; D not certain. This CDR3 has 11 amino acids. Germline V gene lookup returns CDR1 DFQATT and CDR2 SNEGSKA (reference sequence). V lost 5 bases to trimming and J lost 6 bases, with 11 bases between them. The CDR3 here is CSAGGVGEQYF. In DNA, the CDR3 is TGCAGTGCTGGCGGTGTAGGCGAGCAGTACTTC.

In this sample, this clonotype turned up many times. The CDR3 DNA reads as TGCAGTGCTAGAGATGGACAGGGTAATCAGCCCCAGCATTTT. Translation: CSARDGQGNQPQHF. V gene TRBV20-1 combines with J gene TRBJ1-5, with TRBD1 identical over 8 bases. The CDR3 has 14 residues. V shed 0 bases, J shed 4 bases, and the junction held 2 bases outside the gene matches. Per the germline V gene, CDR1 is DFQATT and CDR2 is SNEGSKA (reference sequence).

This clonotype came up a few times. The chain uses TRBV10-3 and TRBJ1-3; tentative D call: TRBD1 (6 bases). V lost 3 bases, J lost 4 bases, and 10 bases lay in between. The CDR3 loop spans 14 amino acids. The germline V gene encodes CDR1 ENHRY and CDR2 SYGVKD. CDR3 in amino acids: CAISDRGSGNTIYF. The CDR3 DNA is TGTGCCATCAGTGACAGGGGATCGGGAAACACCATATATTTT.

A single count supports this clonotype. Given the absence of the conserved phenylalanine or tryptophan at the CDR3 end, a read error is likely. The chain couples TRBV5-1 to TRBJ1-2; D unclear. Germline V gives CDR1 SGHRS, CDR2 YFSETQ. The CDR3 has 14 amino acids. V was pared by 1 base and J by 4 bases, with 11 bases between. CDR3 coding DNA: TGCGCCAGCAGCTTGTCGCAGGTCTCCTATGGCTACACCCTC. Residues: CASSLSQVSYGYTL.

In regard to this clonotype: Germline is not matched at one junction end, which may reflect a read error. In DNA form, the CDR3 reads TGCAGTGCTAGAGATCCCCCTGTTGGCGGGACGCGGGGCACGGATACGCGGTATTTT. It yields the protein CSARDPPVGGTRGTDTRYF. The chain combines TRBV20-1 with TRBJ2-3, with D possibly being TRBD2 (6 bases). This CDR3 contains 19 residues. CDR1 is DFQATT and CDR2 is SNEGSKA in the germline V gene (reference sequence).

The chain carries TRBV12-3 or TRBV12-4 and TRBJ2-1; 7 bases fit TRBD1. The CDR3 consists of 11 residues. The CDR3 DNA is TGTGCTAGTGGAAGGACAGGTCAAGAATTCTTC. Translating it yields CASGRTGQEFF.

The chain carries TRBV24-1 and TRBJ1-2; D remains ambiguous. The V gene's germline CDR1 is KGHDR and CDR2 SFDVKD. This CDR3 is built from 12 residues. Deletions cut 4 bases from V and 8 bases from J, with 10 bases between. CDR3 in DNA: TGTGCCACCAGTGACCCGAATAGGGGCTACACCTTC. Translated: CATSDPNRGYTF.

V and J are TRBV7-8 and TRBJ1-1; unclear D gene. The CDR3 contains 15 residues. From germline, CDR1 is SGHVS and CDR2 FQNEAQ. V gave up 1 base and J gave up 4 bases, with 13 bases separating them. The CDR3 bases are TGTGCCAGCAGCTTAGACTGGCAGGCGATCACTGAAGCTTTCTTT. It specifies CASSLDWQAITEAFF.

This clonotype was detected many times. V gene TRBV20-1 combines with J gene TRBJ2-2; D possibly corresponds to TRBD1 (5 bases). V was shortened by 3 bases and J by 3 bases, with 8 bases between the two germline ends. This CDR3 is 13 amino acids long. In germline, CDR1 is DFQATT, CDR2 SNEGSKA (reference sequence). The DNA for the CDR3 is TGCAGTGCTAGGTTAGGGGACACCGGGGAGCTGTTTTTT. Residues: CSARLGDTGELFF.